The next 16 T cell receptor beta chains were all read from a single sample in a study of cytomegalovirus exposure and HLA in healthy donors. Some clones are missing from TCRdb's copy, which holds only in-frame ones; the method was immunoSEQ multiplex PCR. The sample includes about 200,000 clones, around 86% of them seen just once. Sequencing used PBMCs. These receptors were collected from a woman younger than 30 in good health and CMV-seronegative.

The CDR3 region has the DNA TGTGCCAGCAGTTCTAATAGACAGGGAATGGGCTACACCTTC. Its translation is CASSSNRQGMGYTF. J is TRBJ1-2 and V is TRBV6-4; 7 nucleotides agree with TRBD1. This CDR3 comprises 14 residues. CDR1 MRHNA and CDR2 SNTAGT come from the germline V gene. The ends lost 5 bases at V and 8 bases at J; junction bases unmatched: 11.

The chain combines TRBV2 with TRBJ1-1; a weak D match, TRBD1 (5 bases). The ends were cut back, 6 bases at V and 0 bases at J, with 11 bases in the middle. This CDR3 spans 14 amino acids. Germline V CDR1 and CDR2: SNHLY, FYNNEI. Here the CDR3 reads CASSNRIMNTEAFF. CDR3 coding DNA: TGTGCCAGCAGCAACAGGATCATGAACACTGAAGCTTTCTTT.

The rearrangement joins TRBV15 to TRBJ1-1; TRBD1 matches at 9 bases. The CDR3 length is 15 residues. Germline V gene sequence: CDR1 LNHNV, CDR2 YYDKDF (reference sequence). J gave up 4 bases and V 1 base, and 4 bases lay outside the gene matches. CDR3 nucleotide sequence: TGTGCCACCAGCAGAGTGCAGGACAGGGGCACTGAAGCTTTCTTT. Protein sequence: CATSRVQDRGTEAFF.

The rearrangement links TRBV7-9 to TRBJ1-1, with D perhaps TRBD1 (5 bases). CDR1 SEHNR and CDR2 FQNEAQ come from the germline V gene (reference sequence). The CDR3 contains 12 residues. Trimming cost V 5 bases and J 1 base, with 5 bases left between them. The chain's CDR3 is CASSTGNTEAFF. CDR3 DNA: TGTGCCAGCAGCACAGGGAACACTGAAGCTTTCTTT.

The genes are TRBV5-1 and TRBJ2-7; TRBD1 agrees at 8 bases. Per germline, CDR1 SGHRS and CDR2 YFSETQ. This CDR3 comprises 14 residues. V gave up 5 bases and J gave up 2 bases; unmatched junction bases: 6. CDR3 coding DNA: TGCGCCAGCAGAAAAGGGACAGGAGCCTACGAGCAGTACTTC. The encoded protein is CASRKGTGAYEQYF.

The chain links TRBV6-5 to TRBJ1-2, with 10 bases fitting TRBD1. CDR1 is MNHEY, CDR2 SVGAGI, per germline. V lost 10 bases and J lost 7; bases outside the gene matches: 6. This CDR3 has 12 amino acids. The CDR3 DNA reads TGTGCCATCCGGGACAGGGGCTTTGGCTACACCTTC. This codes for CAIRDRGFGYTF.

This chain joins TRBV4-1 and TRBJ2-7; TRBD2 might be the D (6 bases). The germline V and J ends were trimmed by 0 bases and 7 bases, with 10 bases remaining between them. The germline CDR1 and CDR2 sequences are MGHRA and YSYEKL. The CDR3 has 13 residues. This chain's CDR3 is CASSQDAGLEQYF. The CDR3 region has the DNA TGCGCCAGCAGCCAAGATGCGGGATTGGAGCAGTACTTC.

V usage is TRBV7-9 and J usage is TRBJ2-7; tentatively, D is TRBD1 (6 bases). The V gene lost 5 bases and the J gene lost 1 base, with 9 bases spanning the gap. Germline V gene lookup returns CDR1 SEHNR and CDR2 FQNEAQ (reference sequence). The CDR3 consists of 13 residues. This CDR3 reads CASSPDRSYEQYF. The CDR3 nucleotides are TGTGCCAGCAGCCCGGACAGATCCTACGAGCAGTACTTC.

V gene TRBV4-2 combines with J gene TRBJ1-3, with D perhaps TRBD1 (5 bases). Per germline, CDR1 LGHNA and CDR2 YNFKEQ. Trimming removed 8 bases at V and 0 bases at J, with 14 bases between. There are 15 residues in the CDR3. The CDR3 nucleotides read TGTGCCAGCCAACTAAATACAGGCTCTGGAAACACCATATATTTT. It translates to CASQLNTGSGNTIYF.

This chain connects TRBV4-1 to TRBJ2-3, with 9 bases aligning to TRBD1. The length of the CDR3 is 15 residues. Trimming at V came to 5 bases and at J to 1 base, leaving 4 bases not matched to a gene. Germline V gives CDR1 MGHRA, CDR2 YSYEKL. CDR3 bases: TGCGCCAGCAGCAAACAGGGGGCGCGCACAGATACGCAGTATTTT. Translated: CASSKQGARTDTQYF.

This clone was recorded once. The chain employs TRBV6-1 and TRBJ2-1, with 8 bases that match TRBD2. V trimming: 7 bases; J trimming: 6 bases; junction bases outside the gene matches: 8. CDR1 is MNHNS and CDR2 is SASEGT in the germline V gene. This CDR3 contains 14 residues. DNA for the CDR3: TGTGCCAGCATTACCAGCGGGGGCCCCAATGAGCAGTTCTTC. Protein product: CASITSGGPNEQFF.

This chain uses TRBV18 with TRBJ1-1; possibly TRBD1 for D (6 bases). Trimming took 4 bases from V and 2 from J, leaving 23 bases between them. The CDR3 has 18 residues. The germline V gene encodes CDR1 KGHSH and CDR2 LQKENI. CDR3 loop: CASSQTHSPPQGNTEAFF. CDR3 coding DNA: TGTGCCAGCTCACAGACACACAGTCCCCCACAGGGAAACACTGAAGCTTTCTTT.

J is TRBJ1-4 and V is TRBV11-2, with D possibly matching TRBD1 (5 bases). Germline CDR1 reads SGHAT; CDR2 reads FQNNGV. V was shortened by 6 bases and J by 8 bases, with 19 bases between the two germline ends. The CDR3 has 15 residues. The DNA for the CDR3 is TGTGCCAGCAGGGGCCTGAAAGGGGTCCGAGAAAAACTGTTTTTT. Its translation: CASRGLKGVREKLFF.

The chain combines TRBV15 with TRBJ2-7; 12 bases are shared with TRBD1. CDR3 length: 15 amino acids. Trimming cost V 0 bases and J 7 bases; bases outside gene matches: 4. The germline CDR1 and CDR2 sequences are LNHNV and YYDKDF (reference sequence). The CDR3 DNA is TGTGCCACCAGCAGAGATTTGGGACAGGGGGCTGAGCAGTACTTC. This sequence encodes CATSRDLGQGAEQYF.

The sample holds one count of this clone. The chain recombines TRBV5-5 with TRBJ1-4; 7 bases align to TRBD1. CDR1 is SGHKS and CDR2 is YYEKEE in the germline V gene (reference sequence). The CDR3 has 14 amino acids. Unmatched junction bases numbered 8, after V lost 4 bases and J lost 8 bases. CDR3: CASSTQGLGEKLFF. In nucleotides, the CDR3 is TGTGCCAGCAGCACACAGGGGTTGGGAGAAAAACTGTTTTTT. Combining the CDR3 with reference TRBV5-5 and TRBJ1-4 gives the whole variable domain DAGVTQSPTHLIKTRGQQVTLRCSPISGHKSVSWYQQVLGQGPQFIFQYYEKEERGRGNFPDRFSARQFPNYSSELNVNALLLGDSALYLCASSTQGLGEKLFFGSGTQLSVL.

The CDR3 nucleotides are TGTGCCAGCAGTGTGGAACAGGGCGGCGGCTACACCTTC. Translated: CASSVEQGGGYTF. The chain couples TRBV6-4 to TRBJ1-2, with D maybe TRBD1 (6 bases). CDR3 length: 13 amino acids. The V gene lost 4 bases and the J gene lost 8 bases, with 14 bases spanning the gap. Germline V gene sequence: CDR1 MRHNA, CDR2 SNTAGT.